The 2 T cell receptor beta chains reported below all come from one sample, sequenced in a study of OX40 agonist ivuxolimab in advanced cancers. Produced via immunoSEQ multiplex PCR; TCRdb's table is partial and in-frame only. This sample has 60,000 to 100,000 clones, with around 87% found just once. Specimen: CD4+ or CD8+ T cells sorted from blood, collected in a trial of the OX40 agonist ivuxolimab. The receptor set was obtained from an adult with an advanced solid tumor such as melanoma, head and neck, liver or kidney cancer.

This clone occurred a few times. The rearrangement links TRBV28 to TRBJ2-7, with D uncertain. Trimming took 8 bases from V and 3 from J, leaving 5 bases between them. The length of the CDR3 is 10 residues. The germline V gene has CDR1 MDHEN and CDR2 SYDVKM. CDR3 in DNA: TGTGCCAGCGGATACTACGAGCAGTACTTC. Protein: CASGYYEQYF. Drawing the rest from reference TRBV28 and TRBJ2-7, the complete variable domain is DVKVTQSSRYLVKRTGEKVFLECVQDMDHENMFWYRQDPGLGLRLIYFSYDVKMKEKGDIPEGYSVSREKKERFSLILESASTNQTSMYLCASGYYEQYFGPGTRLTVT.

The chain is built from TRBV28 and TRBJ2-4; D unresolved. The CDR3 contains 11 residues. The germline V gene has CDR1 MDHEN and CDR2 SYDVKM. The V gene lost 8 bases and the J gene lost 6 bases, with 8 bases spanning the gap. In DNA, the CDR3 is TGTGCCAGCGAGTTGCGAAACATTCAGTACTTC. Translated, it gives CASELRNIQYF.